This T cell receptor (beta chain) was recorded in a study of cytomegalovirus exposure and HLA in healthy donors. Study-wide results and limits: Most TCR sequences proved rare, with some public TCRs found in many donors. The study put 160 or so TCR beta chains on its list as cytomegalovirus-associated. Reportedly, cytomegalovirus status was diagnosed with high sensitivity and specificity. CMV antigen specificity of a few CMV-associated chains was confirmed in vitro.

From germline, CDR1 is MGHRA and CDR2 YSYEKL. With 6 bases removed from V and 4 bases from J, the gap between germline ends came to 12 bases. The CDR3 covers 14 residues. Turning to this clone: No antigen is known for it.

Libraries were prepared by immunoSEQ multiplex PCR; TCRdb keeps only in-frame clonotypes and omits some of them. This sample has fewer than 200,000 clones, with 85% found just once. Sequenced sample: PBMCs. This chain links TRBV4-1 with TRBJ1-4; D might be TRBD1 (6 bases). The receptor comes from a man in his late teens or twenties in good health and CMV-seropositive. The CDR3 spells CASSWTADNEKLFF. In nucleotides, the CDR3 is TGCGCCAGCAGTTGGACAGCTGATAATGAAAAACTGTTTTTT.